This T cell receptor beta chain was found in a study of T cell responses to AZD1222 COVID-19 vaccine. Study-wide results and caveats: Donors were largely white British and mainly female; clonal diversity was possibly underestimated.

Per the germline V gene, CDR1 is MNHEY and CDR2 is SVGAGI. The CDR3 has 14 amino acids. Concerning this clone itself: The antigen is not known. A read error may account for a junction end that differs from germline. The same CDR3 arises from other DNA sequences in this sample as well.

TCRdb's copy holds only in-frame clones and misses some; the assay was immunoSEQ multiplex PCR. Of tens of thousands of clones listed, more than 70% are singletons. The starting material was peripheral blood, obtained 28 days after the second AZD1222 dose. This chain uses TRBV6-5 with TRBJ1-5, with 8 bases lining up with TRBD1. The receptor was derived from an adult who received the AZD1222 COVID-19 vaccine. DNA for the CDR3: TGTGCCAGCAGTCCTGGACAGGGCAACCAGCCCCAGCATTTT. Amino acids: CASSPGQGNQPQHF.